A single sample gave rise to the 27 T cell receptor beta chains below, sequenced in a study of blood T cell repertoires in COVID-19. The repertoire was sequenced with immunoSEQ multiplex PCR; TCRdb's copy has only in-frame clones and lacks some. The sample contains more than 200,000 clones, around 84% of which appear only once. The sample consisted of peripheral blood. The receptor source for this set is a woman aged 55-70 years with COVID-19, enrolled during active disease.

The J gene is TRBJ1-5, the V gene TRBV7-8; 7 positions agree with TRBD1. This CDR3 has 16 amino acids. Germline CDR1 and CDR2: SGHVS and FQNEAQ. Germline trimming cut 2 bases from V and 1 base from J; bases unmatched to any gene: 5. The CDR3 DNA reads TGTGCCAGCAGCTTATCGGGACAGATAAGCAATCAGCCCCAGCATTTT. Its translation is CASSLSGQISNQPQHF.

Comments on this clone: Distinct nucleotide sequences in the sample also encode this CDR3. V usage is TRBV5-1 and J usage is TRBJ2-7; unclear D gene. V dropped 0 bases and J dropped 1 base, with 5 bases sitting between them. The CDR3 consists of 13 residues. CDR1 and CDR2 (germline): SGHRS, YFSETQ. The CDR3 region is CASSLASSYEQYF. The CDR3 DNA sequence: TGCGCCAGCAGCTTGGCTTCGTCCTACGAGCAGTACTTC.

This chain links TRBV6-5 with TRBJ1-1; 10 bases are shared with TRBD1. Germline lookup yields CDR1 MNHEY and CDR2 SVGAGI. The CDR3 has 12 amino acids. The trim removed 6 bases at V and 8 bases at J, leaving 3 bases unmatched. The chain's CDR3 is CASSVTGGEAFF. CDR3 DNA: TGTGCCAGCAGCGTGACAGGGGGCGAAGCTTTCTTT.

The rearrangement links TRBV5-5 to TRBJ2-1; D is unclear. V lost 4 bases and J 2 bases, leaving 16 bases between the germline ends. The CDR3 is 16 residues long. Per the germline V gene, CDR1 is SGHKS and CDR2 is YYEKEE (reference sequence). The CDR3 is CASSARLNRAYNEQFF. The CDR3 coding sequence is TGTGCCAGCAGCGCGAGGTTGAACCGGGCCTACAATGAGCAGTTCTTC.

The CDR3 protein is CASSPGLPGEQYF. The CDR3 coding sequence is TGTGCCAGCAGCCCGGGACTCCCAGGGGAGCAGTACTTC. The chain recombines TRBV5-4 with TRBJ2-7; tentatively, D is TRBD2 (6 bases). V was trimmed by 4 bases and J by 7 bases, leaving 15 bases between them. CDR3 length: 13 amino acids. In germline, CDR1 is SGHNT, CDR2 YYREEE (reference sequence).

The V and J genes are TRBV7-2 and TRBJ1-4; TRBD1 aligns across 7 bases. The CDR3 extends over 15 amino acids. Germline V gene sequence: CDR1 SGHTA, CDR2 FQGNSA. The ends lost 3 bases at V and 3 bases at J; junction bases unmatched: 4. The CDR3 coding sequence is TGTGCCAGCAGCTTGGACGGACAGGCTAATGAAAAACTGTTTTTT. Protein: CASSLDGQANEKLFF.

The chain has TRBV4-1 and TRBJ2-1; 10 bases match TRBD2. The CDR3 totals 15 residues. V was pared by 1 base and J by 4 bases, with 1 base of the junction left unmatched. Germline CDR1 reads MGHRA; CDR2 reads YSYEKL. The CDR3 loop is CASSQGTSGYNEQFF. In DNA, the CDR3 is TGCGCCAGCAGCCAAGGGACTAGCGGATACAATGAGCAGTTCTTC.

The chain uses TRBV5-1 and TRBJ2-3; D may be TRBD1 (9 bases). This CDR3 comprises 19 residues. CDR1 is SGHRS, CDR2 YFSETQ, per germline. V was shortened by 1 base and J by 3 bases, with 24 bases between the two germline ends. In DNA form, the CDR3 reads TGCGCCAGCAGCTTGCAGGACAGGGGTGGAGCGGGAGCGACAGATACGCAGTATTTT. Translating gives CASSLQDRGGAGATDTQYF. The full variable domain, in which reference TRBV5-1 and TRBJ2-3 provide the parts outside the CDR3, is KAGVTQTPRYLIKTRGQQVTLSCSPISGHRSVSWYQQTPGQGLQFLFEYFSETQRNKGNFPGRFSGRQFSNSRSEMNVSTLELGDSALYLCASSLQDRGGAGATDTQYFGPGTRLTVL.

CDR3 DNA sequence: TGCAGTGCTAGAGAGTGGGAGACGCAGTATTTT. It encodes CSAREWETQYF. The J gene is TRBJ2-3, the V gene TRBV20-1; the D gene is possibly TRBD2 (5 bases). V was clipped by 0 bases and J by 9 bases, with 7 bases between them. The CDR3 is 11 residues long. The germline CDR1 and CDR2 sequences are DFQATT and SNEGSKA (reference sequence).

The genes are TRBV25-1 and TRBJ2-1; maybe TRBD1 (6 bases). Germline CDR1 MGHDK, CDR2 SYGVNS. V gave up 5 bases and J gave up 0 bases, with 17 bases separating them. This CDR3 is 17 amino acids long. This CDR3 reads CASSRNTGTHSYNEQFF. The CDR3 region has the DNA TGTGCCAGCAGTCGAAATACAGGGACCCACTCCTACAATGAGCAGTTCTTC.

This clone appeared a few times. The CDR3 nucleotides read TGTGCCAGCAGCGCCGGGGGGGACGGGGCCACTGAAGCTTTCTTT. Protein sequence: CASSAGGDGATEAFF. This chain uses TRBV9 with TRBJ1-1; tentative D call: TRBD1 (5 bases). Germline CDR1 is SGDLS and CDR2 is YYNGEE. The CDR3 runs 15 residues. Trimming took off 3 bases at V and 4 bases at J, with 16 bases between the two ends.

In nucleotides, the CDR3 is TGTGCCAGCAGTTACGGACGGCAGGGATCGGAGAAACTGTTTTTT. It specifies CASSYGRQGSEKLFF. V usage is TRBV6-5 and J usage is TRBJ1-4; the D gene is possibly TRBD1 (5 bases). V shed 2 bases and J shed 11 bases, with 18 bases lying between them. The CDR3 extends over 15 amino acids. Per the germline V gene, CDR1 is MNHEY and CDR2 is SVGAGI.

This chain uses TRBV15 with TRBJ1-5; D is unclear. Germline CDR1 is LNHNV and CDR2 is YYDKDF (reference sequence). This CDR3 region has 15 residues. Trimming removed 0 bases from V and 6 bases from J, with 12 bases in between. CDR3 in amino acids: CATSRDRHRGQPQHF. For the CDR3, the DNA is TGTGCCACCAGCAGAGATCGCCACCGCGGTCAGCCCCAGCATTTT.

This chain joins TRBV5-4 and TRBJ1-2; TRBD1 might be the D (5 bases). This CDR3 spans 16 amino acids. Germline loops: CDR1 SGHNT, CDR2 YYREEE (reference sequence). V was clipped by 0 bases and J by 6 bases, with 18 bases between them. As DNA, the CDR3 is TGTGCCAGCAGCTTGGATGAGCGGGGGGGGTTGGATGGCTACACCTTC. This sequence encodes CASSLDERGGLDGYTF.

CDR3 in amino acids: CASSSRTGGPRFSADTQYF. CDR3 DNA sequence: TGTGCCAGCAGCTCCCGGACGGGGGGACCGCGGTTCTCTGCAGATACGCAGTATTTT. The rearrangement uses TRBV28 and TRBJ2-3, with 7 bases matching TRBD2. The V gene end was trimmed by 6 bases and the J gene end by 4 bases; junction bases not matched to a gene: 22. Germline CDR1 reads MDHEN; CDR2 reads SYDVKM. The CDR3 covers 19 residues.

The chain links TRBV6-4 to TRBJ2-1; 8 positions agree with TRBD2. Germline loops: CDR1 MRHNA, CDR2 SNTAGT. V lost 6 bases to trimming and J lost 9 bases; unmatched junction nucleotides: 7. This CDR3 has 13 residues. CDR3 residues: CASSVELAAEQFF. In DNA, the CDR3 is TGTGCCAGCAGCGTAGAACTAGCGGCTGAGCAGTTCTTC.

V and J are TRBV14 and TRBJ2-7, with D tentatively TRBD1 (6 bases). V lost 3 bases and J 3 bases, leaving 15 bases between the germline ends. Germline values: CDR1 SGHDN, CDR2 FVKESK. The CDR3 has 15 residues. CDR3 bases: TGTGCCAGCAGCCAGGGGGCAGGGGTTTACTACGAGCAGTACTTC. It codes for CASSQGAGVYYEQYF.

The CDR3 loop reads CASSLAPGVAHGANVLTF. The CDR3 DNA is TGTGCCAGCAGCTTAGCGCCTGGAGTCGCTCACGGGGCCAACGTCCTGACTTTC. This chain links TRBV7-6 with TRBJ2-6; D remains ambiguous. The CDR3 totals 18 residues. Germline CDR1 and CDR2: SGHVS and FNYEAQ. V lost 0 bases, J lost 4 bases, and 16 bases lay in between.

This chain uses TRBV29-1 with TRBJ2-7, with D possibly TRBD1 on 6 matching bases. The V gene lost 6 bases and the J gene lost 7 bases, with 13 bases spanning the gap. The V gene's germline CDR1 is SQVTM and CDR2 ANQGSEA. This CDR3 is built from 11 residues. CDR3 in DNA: TGCAGCGTCCGAAACAGGGATGAGCAGTACTTC. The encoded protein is CSVRNRDEQYF.

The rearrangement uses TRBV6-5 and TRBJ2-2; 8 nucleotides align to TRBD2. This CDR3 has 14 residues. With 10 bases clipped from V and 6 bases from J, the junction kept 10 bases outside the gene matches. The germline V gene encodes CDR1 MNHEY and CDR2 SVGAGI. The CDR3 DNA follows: TGTGCCATCCGTCAACGGGGGGGCGCCGGGGAGCTGTTTTTT. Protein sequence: CAIRQRGGAGELFF.

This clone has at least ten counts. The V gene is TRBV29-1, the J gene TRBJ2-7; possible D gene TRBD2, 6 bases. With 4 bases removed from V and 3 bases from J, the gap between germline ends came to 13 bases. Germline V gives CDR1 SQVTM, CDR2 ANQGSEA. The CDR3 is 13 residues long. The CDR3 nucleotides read TGCAGCGTTGGGTCGGGAGAGAACTACGAGCAGTACTTC. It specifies CSVGSGENYEQYF.

In DNA form, the CDR3 reads TGTGCCAGCACCGGGACAGGGTTGGCAGATACGCAGTATTTT. Its translation is CASTGTGLADTQYF. The chain uses TRBV5-4 and TRBJ2-3; 9 positions agree with TRBD1. J lost 4 bases, V lost 6 bases, and 6 bases had no gene match. Germline CDR1 and CDR2: SGHNT and YYREEE (reference sequence). This CDR3 is 14 amino acids long.

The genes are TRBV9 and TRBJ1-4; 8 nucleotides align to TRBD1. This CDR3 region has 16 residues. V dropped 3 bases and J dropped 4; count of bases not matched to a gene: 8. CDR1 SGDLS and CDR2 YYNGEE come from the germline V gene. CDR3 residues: CASSATWTGINEKLFF. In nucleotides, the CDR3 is TGTGCCAGCAGCGCCACGTGGACAGGGATTAATGAAAAACTGTTTTTT.

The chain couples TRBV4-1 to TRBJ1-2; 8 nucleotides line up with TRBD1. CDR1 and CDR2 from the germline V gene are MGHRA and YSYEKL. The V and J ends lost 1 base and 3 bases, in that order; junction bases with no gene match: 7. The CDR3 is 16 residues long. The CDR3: CASSQGGIQGDYGYTF. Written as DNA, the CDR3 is TGCGCCAGCAGCCAAGGCGGAATACAGGGGGACTATGGCTACACCTTC.

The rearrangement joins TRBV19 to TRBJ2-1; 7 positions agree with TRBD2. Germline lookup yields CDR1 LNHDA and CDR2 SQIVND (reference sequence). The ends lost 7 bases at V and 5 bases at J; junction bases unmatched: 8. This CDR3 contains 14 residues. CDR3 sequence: CASNSAGANNEQFF. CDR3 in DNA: TGTGCCAGTAATTCTGCGGGAGCGAACAATGAGCAGTTCTTC.

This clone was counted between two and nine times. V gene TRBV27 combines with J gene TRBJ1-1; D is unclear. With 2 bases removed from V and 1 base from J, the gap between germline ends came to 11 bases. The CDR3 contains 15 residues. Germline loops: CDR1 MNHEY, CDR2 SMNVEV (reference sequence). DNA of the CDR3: TGTGCCAGCAGTTTAAGTAATGGGAGGAACACTGAAGCTTTCTTT. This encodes CASSLSNGRNTEAFF.

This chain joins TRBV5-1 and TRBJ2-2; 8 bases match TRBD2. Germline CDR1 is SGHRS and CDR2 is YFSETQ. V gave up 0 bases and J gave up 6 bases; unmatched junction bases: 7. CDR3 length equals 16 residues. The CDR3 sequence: CASSLARGLEPGELFF. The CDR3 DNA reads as TGCGCCAGCAGCTTGGCTAGGGGACTAGAGCCCGGGGAGCTGTTTTTT.